The rows below give T cell receptor beta chains drawn from one sample of a study of neoadjuvant anti-PD-1 for oral cavity cancer. TCRdb's table, derived via immunoSEQ multiplex PCR, lists solely in-frame clones and lacks some. The sample holds around 5,700 clones, about three fifths seen once. Material: tumor tissue, obtained before nivolumab (anti-PD-1) treatment. These receptor sequences come from a person between 35 and 79 years old with oral cavity squamous cell carcinoma. CDR3s include the opening cysteine and the closing phenylalanine or tryptophan. D genes are given only for firm matches. A clone size is listed for some rows: how often the clone was seen (once, few, many), or a class if it is expanded.

CASSPKDRGRLAKNIQYF,TGCGCCAGCAGCCCCAAGGACAGGGGCAGACTAGCCAAAAACATTCAGTACTTC,TRBV5-1,.,TRBD1,TRBJ2-4
CASSFGRGGSTDTQYF,TGCGCCAGCAGCTTTGGGCGGGGGGGCAGCACAGATACGCAGTATTTT,TRBV5-1,.,TRBD2,TRBJ2-3
CASSLDGSGRGYNEQFF,TGTGCCAGCAGCTTAGATGGTTCCGGGAGAGGCTACAATGAGCAGTTCTTC,TRBV11-3,.,.,TRBJ2-1
CAWSVMDRVSAEAFF,TGTGCCTGGAGTGTAATGGACAGGGTGAGTGCTGAAGCTTTCTTT,TRBV30,.,TRBD1,TRBJ1-1
CASSSLAGGYETQYF,TGTGCCAGCAGCTCACTAGCGGGAGGCTATGAGACCCAGTACTTC,TRBV7-9,.,TRBD2,TRBJ2-5
CASSLADSANTGELFF,TGCGCCAGCAGCTTGGCTGACAGCGCGAACACCGGGGAGCTGTTTTTT,TRBV5-1,few,.,TRBJ2-2
CASSGGTGPGYTF,TGTGCCAGCAGTGGGGGGACAGGCCCTGGCTACACCTTC,TRBV2,.,TRBD1,TRBJ1-2
CASSQSPYGYTF,TGTGCCAGCAGCCAAAGCCCCTATGGCTACACCTTC,TRBV7-9,few,.,TRBJ1-2
CAWSVQVNTEAFF,TGTGCCTGGAGTGTACAAGTGAACACTGAAGCTTTCTTT,TRBV30,.,.,TRBJ1-1
CATSTTPGGGDGNEQFF,TGTGCCACCAGCACCACCCCCGGGGGGGGCGATGGTAATGAGCAGTTCTTC,TRBV15,few,TRBD2,TRBJ2-1
CASSAIAGTPYEQYF,TGTGCCAGCAGTGCCATAGCAGGGACTCCCTACGAGCAGTACTTC,TRBV27,.,.,TRBJ2-7
CASSQIEETQYF,TGTGCCAGCAGCCAAATAGAAGAGACCCAGTACTTC,TRBV4-2,.,.,TRBJ2-5
CASSLAGGGSGELFF,TGTGCCAGCAGTTTAGCGGGAGGAGGTTCCGGGGAGCTGTTTTTT,TRBV28,.,TRBD2,TRBJ2-2
CSVVSSADYGYTF,TGCAGCGTTGTATCGTCGGCAGACTATGGCTACACCTTC,TRBV29-1,.,.,TRBJ1-2
CASSLDGRGYTF,TGTGCCAGCAGCTTAGACGGGAGGGGCTACACCTTC,TRBV7-2,.,.,TRBJ1-2
CASSQGLRQPQHF,TGTGCCAGCAGCCAGGGGTTGCGGCAGCCCCAGCATTTT,TRBV14,.,.,TRBJ1-5
CAISESGIDTQYF,TGTGCCATCAGTGAGTCCGGGATAGATACGCAGTATTTT,TRBV10-3,.,.,TRBJ2-3
CASSVSVFNSGELFF,TGTGCCAGCAGCGTTAGCGTCTTCAATTCCGGGGAGCTGTTTTTT,TRBV7-8,once,.,TRBJ2-2